This TCR beta chain comes out of a study of T cells in Graves' hyperthyroidism and ophthalmopathy. Points from the study as a whole: Peripheral blood also featured most of the thyroid clonotypes expanded above 0.001.

CDR1 is GTSNPN, CDR2 SVGIG, per germline (reference sequence). The V and J ends lost 2 bases and 6 bases, in that order; junction bases with no gene match: 6. The CDR3 extends over 13 amino acids. The study enrolled patients aged 18 to 65 with newly diagnosed hyperthyroidism of under 2 months' duration. Every diagnosis used clinical symptoms, serum thyroxine and TRAb, thyroid ultrasound and orbital computed tomography. Each 10 ml fresh peripheral blood draw supplied the PBMCs. From RNA transcripts, TCR beta CDR3 regions were amplified. RT-PCR in the first round (using the HTBI primer set) targeted the TCR CDR3. TCRdb fed the multiplex PCR reads into MiXCR, producing one record per CDR3 protein. The sample contains approximately 620,000 distinct CDR3 sequences, approximately 15% of which appear only once. This clonotype was detected many times. Its specificity is not known.

The sequence was obtained from a woman aged 25 to 39 with Graves' hyperthyroidism that later progressed to Graves' ophthalmopathy. The rearrangement uses TRBV30 and TRBJ1-2; TRBD1 matches at 7 bases. Sequencing input: blood. CDR3 in amino acids: CAWSRDSWDGYTF. CDR3 sequence (DNA): TGTGCCTGGAGTCGGGACAGCTGGGATGGCTACACCTTC.